Listed here are 11 T cell receptor beta chains from one sample, sequenced in a study of human T cells and chemical hapten exposure. Via MiXCR, TCRdb re-called the RACE reads, giving one row per CDR3 protein. In the table there are roughly 100,000 distinct CDR3 sequences, around 12% of which are singletons. Documented time point: pre-sensitization, week 0. Regarding treatment: therapeutic diphenylcyclopropenone sensitization with weekly scalp DPC. Sequenced here: whole blood, sampled in connection with sensitization to the hapten diphenylcyclopropenone (DPC). These receptors were obtained from a woman between 50 and 59 years old with alopecia areata. Some clones in this sample may be carry-over from other donors' samples.

In nucleotides, the CDR3 is TGCAGTGCTAGAGATGCGGGGACTAGCGCCTACGAGCAGTACTTC. Its protein is CSARDAGTSAYEQYF. V usage is TRBV20-1 and J usage is TRBJ2-7; 10 bases agree with TRBD2. V shed 0 bases and J 2 bases; nucleotides not matched to a gene: 4. Per germline, CDR1 DFQATT and CDR2 SNEGSKA (reference sequence). CDR3 length: 15 amino acids.

This clonotype was recorded a few times. The chain uses TRBV7-6 and TRBJ2-2; 7 bases fit TRBD1. Germline V gives CDR1 SGHVS, CDR2 FNYEAQ. CDR3 size: 15 residues. V lost 5 bases to trimming and J lost 1 base; unmatched junction nucleotides: 4. The CDR3 DNA follows: TGTGCCAGCAGCCGCTGGACAGGGAACACCGGGGAGCTGTTTTTT. It yields the protein CASSRWTGNTGELFF. The full variable domain, its missing parts supplied by reference TRBV7-6 and TRBJ2-2, is GAGVSQSPRYKVTKRGQDVALRCDPISGHVSLYWYRQALGQGPEFLTYFNYEAQQDKSGLPNDRFSAERPEGSISTLTIQRTEQRDSAMYRCASSRWTGNTGELFFGEGSRLTVL.

This clonotype has just one count. The chain joins TRBV4-3 to TRBJ2-7; 9 bases agree with TRBD1. CDR3 length: 14 residues. Germline-derived CDR1 and CDR2 are LGHNA and YSLEER. The V gene end was trimmed by 4 bases and the J gene end by 7 bases; junction bases not matched to a gene: 8. The CDR3 DNA sequence: TGCGCCAGCAGCCCCGGGACAGGGTGGGGTGAGCAGTACTTC. Translation gives CASSPGTGWGEQYF.

This chain connects TRBV12-3 or TRBV12-4 to TRBJ1-5, with 8 nucleotides matching TRBD1. There are 14 residues in the CDR3. V trimming: 6 bases; J trimming: 6 bases; junction bases outside the gene matches: 7. This CDR3 is CASRRQGLGQPQHF. Here the CDR3 DNA reads TGTGCCAGCAGGAGACAGGGGCTGGGTCAGCCCCAGCATTTT.

This clonotype turned up a few times. The J gene is TRBJ1-4, the V gene TRBV7-9; 8 bases fit TRBD1. Trimming took 5 bases from V and 5 from J; bases not matched to a gene: 7. This CDR3 contains 15 residues. Germline assignment: CDR1 SEHNR and CDR2 FQNEAQ (reference sequence). The DNA of the CDR3 is TGTGCCAGCAGCCGGATGACAGGGGCCAATGAAAAACTGTTTTTT. This codes for CASSRMTGANEKLFF.

The chain couples TRBV20-1 to TRBJ2-1; 12 bases fit TRBD2. J lost 0 bases, V lost 2 bases, and 8 bases had no gene match. Germline CDR1 and CDR2: DFQATT and SNEGSKA (reference sequence). The CDR3 runs to 18 residues. CDR3 amino acids: CSARSGTSGSLSYNEQFF. CDR3 nucleotides: TGCAGTGCTAGATCCGGGACTAGCGGGTCCCTCTCCTACAATGAGCAGTTCTTC.

In this sample, this clonotype turned up many times. This chain links TRBV3-1 with TRBJ1-2; 7 bases agree with TRBD1. CDR3 length: 15 residues. V was pared by 4 bases and J by 2 bases, with 7 bases of the junction left unmatched. The germline V gene encodes CDR1 LGHDT and CDR2 YNNKEL (reference sequence). The CDR3 reads CASSPSGQRNYGYTF. In nucleotides, the CDR3 is TGTGCCAGCAGCCCTTCGGGACAGAGGAACTATGGCTACACCTTC.

This rearrangement joins TRBV10-1 to TRBJ1-5; no reliable D call. V lost 0 bases to trimming and J lost 0 bases, with 6 bases between them. Germline CDR1 reads WNHNN; CDR2 reads SYGVQD (reference sequence). The CDR3 length is 15 residues. The CDR3 DNA follows: TGCGCCAGCAGTGAGTCGGTCGGTAGCAATCAGCCCCAGCATTTT. Translation gives CASSESVGSNQPQHF.

This clonotype was detected ten times or more. The chain couples TRBV29-1 to TRBJ2-3; 7 bases are shared with TRBD2. Germline trimming cut 7 bases from V and 5 bases from J; bases unmatched to any gene: 6. The CDR3 loop spans 12 amino acids. CDR1 and CDR2 from the germline V gene are SQVTM and ANQGSEA. The CDR3 sequence: CSATGGGDTQYF. The CDR3 coding sequence is TGCAGCGCGACGGGGGGAGGAGATACGCAGTATTTT.

The chain has TRBV29-1 and TRBJ2-1; 9 nucleotides agree with TRBD2. V dropped 5 bases and J dropped 5; count of bases not matched to a gene: 7. CDR3 length: 14 residues. From germline, CDR1 is SQVTM and CDR2 ANQGSEA. In nucleotides, the CDR3 is TGCAGCGTTTCTGCGGCTAGCGGGAACAATGAGCAGTTCTTC. It yields the protein CSVSAASGNNEQFF.

The CDR3 sequence: CASSLVPSGELFF. DNA for the CDR3: TGCGCCAGCAGCTTGGTACCCTCGGGAGAGCTGTTTTTT. V usage is TRBV5-1 and J usage is TRBJ2-2; maybe TRBD2 (5 bases). Trimming left V 0 bases short and J 11 bases short, with 11 bases between. CDR1 is SGHRS and CDR2 is YFSETQ in the germline V gene. The CDR3 runs to 13 residues.